The T cell receptor (beta chain) described here comes from a study of a mutant IDH1 vaccine in newly diagnosed glioma. As for the study in general: Patients in the study were vaccinated eight times, receiving shots in weeks 1, 3, 5, 7, 11, 15, 19 and 23.

Some clones are missing from TCRdb's copy, which holds only in-frame ones; the method was immunoSEQ multiplex PCR. The sample lists roughly 60,000 clones, roughly four fifths occurring once. Note on this clone: The antigen is not known.

As to time point: week 11, during vaccination. Topical imiquimod was applied with each vaccine dose, which held 300 ug of mutant IDH1 20-mer peptide. The donor cohort comprised cases of new WHO grade 3 or 4 IDH1-mutant, ATRX-lost astrocytoma. This CDR3 region has 16 residues. J lost 6 bases, V lost 4 bases, and 11 bases had no gene match. The germline gives CDR1 SGHTS, CDR2 YDEGEE. The TCR originated in a man aged 25-45 years with glioma. The sample in question was PBMCs, obtained from a glioma patient whose treatment included an IDH1 peptide vaccine. The V call is TRBV5-8, the J call TRBJ1-5, with 9 bases that match TRBD1. The chain's CDR3 is CASSATGTGSPQPQHF. In DNA, the CDR3 is TGTGCCAGCAGCGCAACCGGGACAGGGTCGCCTCAGCCCCAGCATTTT.